This T cell receptor (beta chain) was sequenced for a study of control samples from healthy donors and cancer patients (dated by TCRdb to the early 2020s). Libraries were made using the immunoSEQ multiplex PCR assay. As stored in TCRdb, this immuneACCESS dataset retains in-frame rearrangements with V and J assigned. A fraction of the clones does not appear; measured against another copy, unresolved V genes explain less than half of the discrepancy, and the remainder lacks a known reason. The table for this sample lists over 50,000 clones; 75% to 90% of them were counted only once. 9.5% to 13% of the sample lies in the top ten. In regard to this clone: Its antigen is unknown. Nothing much larger sits one base from this clone, and base qualities are not available.

The germline V gene provides CDR1 KGHSH and CDR2 LQKENI. The V and J ends are trimmed by 2 bases and 3 bases, leaving 10 bases between them. Counted from cysteine to phenylalanine, this CDR3 has 14 amino acids. Just the 42-base CDR3 DNA is kept, in frame starting at base 1. This sequence was found in an older man in good health. The source material was blood. The rearrangement combines TRBV18 with TRBJ1-2; the D gene assignment is ambiguous. The DNA sequence follows: TGTGCCAGCTCACCAAGAATAACAGACTATGGCTACACCTTC. Translated, it gives CASSPRITDYGYTF.